The source of this TCR beta chain is a study of T-cell reconstitution after alpha-beta-depleted transplantation in children. Germline CDR1 and CDR2: DFQATT and SNEGSKA (reference sequence). This CDR3 has 13 amino acids. V was clipped by 6 bases and J by 7 bases; unmatched bases: 9. This clonotype was seen at least ten times. Using unique molecular identifiers, the investigators prepared the TCRbeta library. TCRdb ran MiXCR on the PCR reads and lists one entry per CDR3 protein. Among roughly 220,000 distinct CDR3 sequences listed, around 9.7% were seen once. V and J are TRBV20-1 and TRBJ1-2; TRBD1 agrees at 9 bases. The source of this sequence is a human donor who donated a stem cell graft to a child with SCID. The starting material was PBMCs from the stem cell graft donor, obtained from the stem cell graft. The CDR3 sequence: CSAQPGTGFGYTF. The CDR3 DNA follows: TGCAGTGCCCAACCCGGGACAGGGTTTGGCTACACCTTC.